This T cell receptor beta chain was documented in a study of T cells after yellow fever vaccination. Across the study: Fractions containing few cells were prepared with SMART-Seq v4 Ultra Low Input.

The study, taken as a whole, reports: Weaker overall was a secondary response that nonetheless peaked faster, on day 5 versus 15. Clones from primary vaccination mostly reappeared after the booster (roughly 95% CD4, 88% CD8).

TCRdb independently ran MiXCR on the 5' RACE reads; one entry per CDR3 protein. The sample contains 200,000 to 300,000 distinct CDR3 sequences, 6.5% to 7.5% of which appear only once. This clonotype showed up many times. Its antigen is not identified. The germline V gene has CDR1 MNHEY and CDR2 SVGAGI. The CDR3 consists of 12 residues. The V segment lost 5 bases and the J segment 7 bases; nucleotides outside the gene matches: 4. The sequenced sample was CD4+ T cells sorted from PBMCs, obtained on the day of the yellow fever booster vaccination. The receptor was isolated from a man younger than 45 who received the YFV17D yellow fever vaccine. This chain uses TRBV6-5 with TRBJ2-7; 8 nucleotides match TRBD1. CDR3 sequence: CASSLRGREQYF. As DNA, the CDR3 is TGTGCCAGCAGTCTCAGGGGGCGGGAGCAGTACTTC.